A selection of T cell receptor beta chains follows, all from one sample in a study of T cell changes during pregnancy in multiple sclerosis. Profiling relied on immunoSEQ multiplex PCR, and the TCRdb table lists in-frame clones only, not all of them. The sample holds tens of thousands of clones, roughly 90% seen once. Here the sequenced sample was peripheral blood, taken in the third trimester of pregnancy. The receptors here all came from a female donor in good health, enrolled as a control in a pregnancy study. CDR3s include the opening cysteine and the closing phenylalanine or tryptophan. The order of the fields is CDR3 length, D gene, clone size, J gene, V gene, CDR3 DNA, CDR3 protein. D genes are given only for firm matches. Size values are once, few and many counts, or a class for expanded clones, and some rows have none.

CDR3 length: 14; D gene: .; clone size: .; J gene: TRBJ2-1; V gene: TRBV10-3; CDR3 DNA: TGTGCCATCAGTGAGGAGGGCCGAGGAAATGAGCAGTTCTTC; CDR3 protein: CAISEEGRGNEQFF
CDR3 length: 15; D gene: TRBD2; clone size: .; J gene: TRBJ2-5; V gene: TRBV6-5; CDR3 DNA: TGTGCCAGCAGACCTAGCGGGGGGGAGCGGGAGACCCAGTACTTC; CDR3 protein: CASRPSGGERETQYF
CDR3 length: 16; D gene: .; clone size: .; J gene: TRBJ2-3; V gene: TRBV6-6; CDR3 DNA: TGTGCCAGCAGTTCCACCGGACTGGATGGCACAGATACGCAGTATTTT; CDR3 protein: CASSSTGLDGTDTQYF
CDR3 length: 16; D gene: TRBD1; clone size: .; J gene: TRBJ2-3; V gene: TRBV19; CDR3 DNA: TGTGCCAGTAGTATAGACGGGACAGGGAGGACAGATACGCAGTATTTT; CDR3 protein: CASSIDGTGRTDTQYF
CDR3 length: 13; D gene: .; clone size: .; J gene: TRBJ2-5; V gene: TRBV5-1; CDR3 DNA: TGCGCCAGCAGCTTGGCAGGGATGGAGACCCAGTACTTC; CDR3 protein: CASSLAGMETQYF
CDR3 length: 13; D gene: .; clone size: .; J gene: TRBJ2-7; V gene: TRBV4-1; CDR3 DNA: TGCGCCAGCAGCCATCAGGGACTGAGAGAGCAGTACTTC; CDR3 protein: CASSHQGLREQYF
CDR3 length: 16; D gene: TRBD2; clone size: .; J gene: TRBJ2-1; V gene: TRBV5-1; CDR3 DNA: TGCGCCAGCACCCCTGGGGTACTAGCGGGAACTAATGAGCAGTTCTTC; CDR3 protein: CASTPGVLAGTNEQFF
CDR3 length: 15; D gene: .; clone size: .; J gene: TRBJ1-6; V gene: TRBV6-5; CDR3 DNA: TGTGCCAGCAGTCCTAGGAGCTCCTATAATTCACCCCTCCACTTT; CDR3 protein: CASSPRSSYNSPLHF
CDR3 length: 14; D gene: .; clone size: once; J gene: TRBJ2-3; V gene: TRBV2; CDR3 DNA: TGTGCCAGCAGTCAGGGCGGGAACACAGATACGCAGTATTTT; CDR3 protein: CASSQGGNTDTQYF
CDR3 length: 12; D gene: TRBD1; clone size: .; J gene: TRBJ1-2; V gene: TRBV6-1; CDR3 DNA: TGTGCCAGCACCACAGGGGGCTATGGCTACACCTTC; CDR3 protein: CASTTGGYGYTF
CDR3 length: 18; D gene: TRBD1; clone size: .; J gene: TRBJ2-2; V gene: TRBV5-1; CDR3 DNA: TGCGCCAGCAGCCCCCGGACAGGGATCCAGGCCTCTCCCGGGGAGCTGTTTTTT; CDR3 protein: CASSPRTGIQASPGELFF
CDR3 length: 13; D gene: TRBD1; clone size: .; J gene: TRBJ2-4; V gene: TRBV2; CDR3 DNA: TGTGCCAGCAGTGGACAGGGAGCGAACATTCAGTACTTC; CDR3 protein: CASSGQGANIQYF
CDR3 length: 13; D gene: .; clone size: .; J gene: TRBJ1-2; V gene: TRBV30; CDR3 DNA: TGTGCCTGGAGTGTACGGGGAGGGGACGGCTACACCTTC; CDR3 protein: CAWSVRGGDGYTF
CDR3 length: 12; D gene: .; clone size: .; J gene: TRBJ2-7; V gene: TRBV6-6; CDR3 DNA: TGTGCCAGCATACGGAGGGCAGGCGAGCAGTACTTC; CDR3 protein: CASIRRAGEQYF
CDR3 length: 18; D gene: .; clone size: once; J gene: TRBJ1-1; V gene: TRBV21-1; CDR3 DNA: TGTGCCAGCAGCAAAGCGCTCGAGCCAGGCGGGCTTGGCACTGAAGCTTTCTTT; CDR3 protein: CASSKALEPGGLGTEAFF
CDR3 length: 16; D gene: TRBD1; clone size: .; J gene: TRBJ1-6; V gene: TRBV9; CDR3 DNA: TGTGCCAGCAGCGTAGGGCCTAAGGGGGCGGATTCACCCCTCCACTTT; CDR3 protein: CASSVGPKGADSPLHF
CDR3 length: 16; D gene: TRBD1; clone size: .; J gene: TRBJ2-1; V gene: TRBV7-7; CDR3 DNA: TGTGCTAGCAGCCGGACAGGCCTCCCCCCTTACAATGAGCAGTTCTTC; CDR3 protein: CASSRTGLPPYNEQFF
CDR3 length: 13; D gene: .; clone size: .; J gene: TRBJ1-5; V gene: TRBV27; CDR3 DNA: TGTGCCAGCAGTTTAGCGGGCACTCAGCCCCAGCATTTT; CDR3 protein: CASSLAGTQPQHF
CDR3 length: 11; D gene: .; clone size: .; J gene: TRBJ1-1; V gene: TRBV20-1; CDR3 DNA: TGCAGTGCTAGCCCCCTGCGTGAAGCTTTCTTT; CDR3 protein: CSASPLREAFF
CDR3 length: 15; D gene: .; clone size: .; J gene: TRBJ1-1; V gene: TRBV7-2; CDR3 DNA: TGTGCCAGCAGCCCCATACCGAGAAGGAACACTGAAGCTTTCTTT; CDR3 protein: CASSPIPRRNTEAFF
CDR3 length: 16; D gene: TRBD2; clone size: .; J gene: TRBJ2-3; V gene: TRBV9; CDR3 DNA: TGTGCCAGCAGCGTAGCCGGCGGGGGGCCAGCAGATACGCAGTATTTT; CDR3 protein: CASSVAGGGPADTQYF
CDR3 length: 13; D gene: .; clone size: .; J gene: TRBJ1-4; V gene: TRBV19; CDR3 DNA: TGTGCCAGTAGTGACAGGTATAATGAAAAACTGTTTTTT; CDR3 protein: CASSDRYNEKLFF
CDR3 length: 18; D gene: TRBD1; clone size: .; J gene: TRBJ2-7; V gene: TRBV28; CDR3 DNA: TGTGCCAGCAGTTTCCCCAGGACAGGGGGCCCTGGGCCTTCCGAGCAGTACTTC; CDR3 protein: CASSFPRTGGPGPSEQYF
CDR3 length: 16; D gene: TRBD1; clone size: .; J gene: TRBJ1-2; V gene: TRBV2; CDR3 DNA: TGTGCCAGCAGTGAAATACTAACAGGGGGCAGTTATGGCTACACCTTC; CDR3 protein: CASSEILTGGSYGYTF
CDR3 length: 13; D gene: .; clone size: .; J gene: TRBJ2-2; V gene: TRBV6-5; CDR3 DNA: TGTGCCAGCAGCCACAGCTTACCCGGGGAGCTGTTTTTT; CDR3 protein: CASSHSLPGELFF
CDR3 length: 16; D gene: TRBD2; clone size: .; J gene: TRBJ2-1; V gene: TRBV4-1; CDR3 DNA: TGCGCCAGCAGCCCTTCCGGGACTAGCGGGTCCAATGAGCAGTTCTTC; CDR3 protein: CASSPSGTSGSNEQFF
CDR3 length: 15; D gene: TRBD1; clone size: once; J gene: TRBJ1-1; V gene: TRBV11-3; CDR3 DNA: TGTGCCAGCAGCCCTCCCCCGAGGGGGCGGACTGAAGCTTTCTTT; CDR3 protein: CASSPPPRGRTEAFF
CDR3 length: 16; D gene: TRBD2; clone size: .; J gene: TRBJ2-1; V gene: TRBV10-3; CDR3 DNA: TGTGCCATCAGATCTGAAAGCGGGAGTATTTACAATGAGCAGTTCTTC; CDR3 protein: CAIRSESGSIYNEQFF